These T cell receptor beta chains were read from a single sample in a study of control samples from healthy donors and cancer patients. Assay: immunoSEQ multiplex PCR; the TCRdb copy retains only in-frame clones and omits some. The table lists over 85,000 clones, approximately 88% of them singletons. Sequenced sample: PBMCs. The receptors were gathered from a woman aged 50 to 60 with colorectal cancer. CDR3s include the opening cysteine and the closing phenylalanine or tryptophan. Each record gives: J gene, CDR3 length, clone size, D gene, V gene, CDR3 protein, CDR3 DNA. The D gene is left open where the match is weak. Where a row states a size, it is once, few, many or the class of an expanded clone; other rows omit it.

TRBJ1-1	15	.	.	TRBV27	CASSERPQGYTEAFF	TGTGCCAGCAGTGAAAGACCCCAGGGGTACACTGAAGCTTTCTTT
TRBJ2-3	15	few	TRBD2	TRBV5-8	CASSKGGGTSATQYF	TGTGCCAGCAGCAAAGGGGGGGGGACTAGCGCTACGCAGTATTTT
TRBJ1-2	15	once	TRBD1	TRBV28	CASSFLDRAYYGYTF	TGTGCCAGCAGTTTTCTGGACAGGGCCTACTATGGCTACACCTTC
TRBJ1-1	13	.	.	TRBV5-1	CASTLQENTEAFF	TGCGCCAGCACCCTTCAAGAGAACACTGAAGCTTTCTTT
TRBJ2-3	15	.	TRBD2	TRBV6-5	CASSRDYLITDTQYF	TGTGCCAGCAGCCGGGACTATCTGATCACAGATACGCAGTATTTT
TRBJ1-6	16	.	.	TRBV4-3	CASSQDPGRGNSPLHF	TGCGCCAGCAGCCAAGATCCCGGCAGGGGTAATTCACCCCTCCACTTT
TRBJ1-5	13	.	.	TRBV28	CASSFGVRQPQHF	TGTGCCAGCAGTTTCGGGGTAAGGCAGCCCCAGCATTTT
TRBJ1-4	16	.	.	TRBV4-1	CASSQDVGQGKEKLFF	TGCGCCAGCAGCCAAGATGTAGGCCAGGGAAAGGAAAAACTGTTTTTT
TRBJ1-6	16	.	.	TRBV18	CASSPQAGAYNSPLHF	TGTGCCAGCTCACCACAGGCAGGGGCTTATAATTCACCCCTCCACTTT
TRBJ1-1	15	.	TRBD1	TRBV20-1	CSASPTRGKNTEAFF	TGCAGTGCTAGTCCCACCAGGGGGAAGAACACTGAAGCTTTCTTT
TRBJ2-1	14	.	.	TRBV6-2/TRBV6-3	CASSYSGTVGVQFF	TGTGCCAGCAGTTACTCGGGCACTGTAGGAGTACAGTTCTTC
TRBJ2-5	14	.	TRBD2	TRBV7-3	CASSLTSVQETQYF	TGTGCCAGCAGCTTGACTAGCGTACAAGAGACCCAGTACTTC
TRBJ2-3	14	few	.	TRBV4-1	CASSLPSVTDTQYF	TGCGCCAGCAGCCTCCCCTCCGTCACAGATACGCAGTATTTT
TRBJ2-5	17	.	.	TRBV15	CATSISDHYSYQETQYF	TGTGCCACCAGCATCAGCGACCATTATTCGTACCAAGAGACCCAGTACTTC
TRBJ1-5	12	.	.	TRBV30	CAWATGNQPQHF	TGTGCCTGGGCGACAGGCAATCAGCCCCAGCATTTT
TRBJ2-2	15	.	.	TRBV19	CASSIAGANTGELFF	TGTGCCAGTAGTATTGCCGGGGCGAACACCGGGGAGCTGTTTTTT
TRBJ1-6	14	.	.	TRBV7-9	CASSSRVGNSPLHF	TGTGCCAGCAGCTCACGGGTCGGTAATTCACCCCTCCACTTT
TRBJ1-2	14	.	.	TRBV6-5	CASILVGVEYGYTF	TGTGCCAGCATCTTGGTGGGAGTTGAGTATGGCTACACCTTC
TRBJ2-3	17	.	TRBD2	TRBV10-3	CAISESMGGGLTDTQYF	TGTGCCATCAGTGAGTCGATGGGCGGGGGGCTGACAGATACGCAGTATTTT
TRBJ2-1	14	.	TRBD2	TRBV2	CASKTSGGYNEQFF	TGTGCCAGCAAGACTAGCGGGGGGTACAATGAGCAGTTCTTC
TRBJ2-1	12	.	.	TRBV12-3/TRBV12-4	CASSFGWNEQFF	TGTGCCAGCAGTTTTGGGTGGAATGAGCAGTTCTTC
TRBJ1-3	14	few	.	TRBV10-3	CAISEQVSGNTIYF	TGTGCCATCAGTGAACAAGTCTCTGGAAACACCATATATTTT
TRBJ2-3	15	once	TRBD1	TRBV19	CASSIGQGLSDTQYF	TGTGCCAGTAGTATAGGACAGGGGTTGTCAGATACGCAGTATTTT
TRBJ1-5	15	.	TRBD1	TRBV24-1	CATSDSGTGYQPQHF	TGTGCCACCAGTGATAGTGGGACAGGGTATCAGCCCCAGCATTTT
TRBJ2-3	14	.	.	TRBV6-5	CASSYSYDTDTQYF	TGTGCCAGCAGTTACAGTTACGACACAGATACGCAGTATTTT
TRBJ2-3	16	.	.	TRBV24-1	CATSDLGLVGTDTQYF	TGTGCCACCAGTGATTTGGGCTTAGTGGGCACAGATACGCAGTATTTT
TRBJ1-5	14	.	.	TRBV28	CASRRDTINQPQHF	TGTGCCAGCAGAAGGGACACGATCAATCAGCCCCAGCATTTT
TRBJ1-1	14	.	.	TRBV5-1	CASSLDIWTPEAFF	TGCGCCAGCAGCTTGGACATCTGGACGCCTGAAGCTTTCTTT
TRBJ1-1	16	.	TRBD1	TRBV6-1	CASRERGGGWGTEAFF	TGTGCCAGCAGAGAAAGAGGGGGCGGGTGGGGCACTGAAGCTTTCTTT
TRBJ1-2	15	few	.	TRBV6-5	CASSDMGLGYSGYTF	TGTGCCAGCAGCGACATGGGACTGGGATATAGTGGCTACACCTTC
TRBJ2-3	16	.	TRBD1	TRBV5-1	CASSFSGTGNGDTQYF	TGCGCCAGCAGCTTTTCCGGGACAGGGAATGGGGATACGCAGTATTTT
TRBJ2-3	17	.	TRBD2	TRBV11-3	CASSPKISGGDTDTQYF	TGTGCCAGCAGCCCAAAAATAAGCGGGGGGGACACAGATACGCAGTATTTT
TRBJ1-2	13	.	.	TRBV14	CASSHGAGVGYTF	TGTGCCAGCAGCCACGGGGCAGGGGTTGGCTACACCTTC
TRBJ1-3	15	.	TRBD1	TRBV6-5	CASRMTGASGNTIYF	TGTGCCAGCAGAATGACAGGGGCCTCTGGAAACACCATATATTTT
TRBJ2-1	13	.	TRBD2	TRBV7-2	CASTLSGGNEQFF	TGTGCCAGCACCCTATCGGGGGGTAATGAGCAGTTCTTC